This passage covers 27 T cell receptor beta chains from one sample sequenced in a study of blood T cell repertoires in COVID-19. Method: immunoSEQ multiplex PCR; TCRdb's copy keeps in-frame clones and lacks some. The sample shows 200,000 to 250,000 clones, about 94% of them seen only once. The specimen was peripheral blood. These receptors all stem from a man in his fifties or sixties with COVID-19, enrolled during active disease.

As for this clone: One junction end does not reproduce the germline sequence, and a read error may be involved. The J gene is TRBJ2-5, the V gene TRBV7-7; perhaps TRBD1 as D (7 bases). Germline V gene lookup returns CDR1 SSHAT and CDR2 FNYEAQ (reference sequence). The CDR3 runs to 14 residues. The CDR3 DNA reads TGTGCTAGCAGCCGGGGGACAGTACAAGAGACCCAGTACTTC. It codes for CASSRGTVQETQYF.

The chain links TRBV5-4 to TRBJ2-2, with a weak D call TRBD1 (6 bases). The V gene lost 1 base and the J gene lost 6 bases, with 10 bases spanning the gap. Germline lookup yields CDR1 SGHNT and CDR2 YYREEE (reference sequence). The CDR3 extends over 14 amino acids. CDR3 nucleotide sequence: TGTGCCAGCAGCTTGAACAGGGAAGCCGGGGAGCTGTTTTTT. It codes for CASSLNREAGELFF.

The V and J genes are TRBV27 and TRBJ2-7, with D perhaps matching TRBD1 (5 bases). The CDR3 spans 14 residues. Germline-derived CDR1 and CDR2 are MNHEY and SMNVEV (reference sequence). The V end lost 1 base, the J end lost 3 bases, and 10 bases lay between the germline ends. The CDR3: CASSLFAGFYEQYF. The CDR3 nucleotides are TGTGCCAGCAGTTTATTTGCAGGGTTCTACGAGCAGTACTTC.

The chain employs TRBV7-2 and TRBJ1-3, with D maybe TRBD1 (5 bases). Germline loops: CDR1 SGHTA, CDR2 FQGNSA. Between the trimmed V and J ends, which lost 4 bases and 3 bases, there was a span of 7 bases. The CDR3 sequence is 13 residues long. The CDR3 sequence: CASSSGFGNTIYF. The CDR3 coding sequence is TGTGCCAGCAGCTCAGGGTTTGGAAACACCATATATTTT.

This clone was counted once. The V call is TRBV16, the J call TRBJ1-4; possibly TRBD1 for D (5 bases). The V end was cut by 3 bases, the J end by 5 bases, with 10 bases between. This CDR3 contains 14 residues. CDR1 is KGHSY, CDR2 FQNENV, per germline. CDR3 protein: CASSQGRVNEKLFF. The CDR3 DNA sequence: TGTGCCAGCAGCCAGGGCAGGGTAAATGAAAAACTGTTTTTT.

A remark on this clone: At the DNA level, this CDR3 is encoded by other sequences in the same sample as well. The chain has TRBV7-2 and TRBJ2-7; TRBD2 matches 11 bases. V lost 0 bases and J lost 0; bases outside the gene matches: 1. The CDR3 has 16 amino acids. Germline loops: CDR1 SGHTA, CDR2 FQGNSA. The CDR3 sequence: CASSLATSGSSYEQYF. As DNA, the CDR3 is TGTGCCAGCAGCTTAGCAACTAGCGGGAGCTCCTACGAGCAGTACTTC.

The chain links TRBV4-2 to TRBJ2-3; 10 bases map to TRBD2. Germline V gene data show CDR1 as LGHNA and CDR2 as YNFKEQ. The CDR3 is 18 amino acids. Germline trimming cut 0 bases from V and 8 bases from J; bases unmatched to any gene: 14. Written as DNA, the CDR3 is TGTGCCAGCAGCCAAGATTATGTTAGCGGGGGGAAAAGGGGTACGCAGTATTTT. This sequence encodes CASSQDYVSGGKRGTQYF.

The rearrangement joins TRBV28 to TRBJ1-6, with unresolved D. V shed 3 bases and J shed 5 bases, with 17 bases lying between them. CDR3 length: 17 amino acids. Germline V lookup: CDR1 MDHEN, CDR2 SYDVKM. The CDR3 region is CASSLVWRVRNNSPLHF. CDR3 nucleotide sequence: TGTGCCAGCAGTTTGGTCTGGAGGGTAAGGAATAATTCACCCCTCCACTTT.

This clone was recorded once. J is TRBJ1-3 and V is TRBV6-5, with D possibly being TRBD1 (5 bases). Trimming left V 6 bases short and J 2 bases short, with 14 bases between. The CDR3 covers 15 residues. Germline V gene data show CDR1 as MNHEY and CDR2 as SVGAGI. This chain's CDR3 is CASSRTVGPGNTIYF. The DNA of the CDR3 is TGTGCCAGCAGCCGTACTGTGGGGCCTGGAAACACCATATATTTT.

V gene TRBV28 combines with J gene TRBJ2-7; D is unresolved. The ends were cut back, 7 bases at V and 2 bases at J, with 18 bases in the middle. CDR3 length equals 15 residues. CDR1 is MDHEN, CDR2 SYDVKM, per germline. The CDR3 protein is CASTSPNGGTYEQYF. CDR3 DNA: TGTGCCAGCACCTCCCCGAACGGCGGAACCTACGAGCAGTACTTC.

The chain joins TRBV7-2 to TRBJ1-6, with 7 bases aligning to TRBD1. Germline CDR1 SGHTA, CDR2 FQGNSA. Losses at the gene ends were 6 bases for V and 6 bases for J; bases not matched to a gene: 11. This CDR3 contains 16 residues. CDR3 residues: CASSRPGQNPNSPLHF. In DNA, the CDR3 is TGTGCCAGCAGTCGGCCGGGACAGAACCCTAATTCACCCCTCCACTTT.

This clone has only a few counts. The J gene is TRBJ1-1, the V gene TRBV7-2; unclear D gene. V was shortened by 4 bases and J by 0 bases, with 9 bases between the two germline ends. The CDR3 covers 14 residues. Per the germline V gene, CDR1 is SGHTA and CDR2 is FQGNSA. CDR3 in amino acids: CASSSRTLNTEAFF. The DNA for the CDR3 is TGTGCCAGCAGCTCCCGCACACTGAACACTGAAGCTTTCTTT.

V is TRBV7-3 and J is TRBJ2-5, with 8 bases identical to TRBD2. V was pared by 5 bases and J by 0 bases, with 8 bases of the junction left unmatched. This CDR3 spans 16 amino acids. The V gene's germline CDR1 is SGHTA and CDR2 FQGTGA. The CDR3 sequence is CASSLLGGANQETQYF. CDR3 sequence (DNA): TGTGCCAGCAGCCTACTCGGGGGGGCTAACCAAGAGACCCAGTACTTC.

The chain has TRBV7-9 and TRBJ2-7; D is ambiguous. The ends were cut back, 2 bases at V and 1 base at J, with 9 bases in the middle. This CDR3 comprises 14 residues. Per germline, CDR1 SEHNR and CDR2 FQNEAQ (reference sequence). This chain's CDR3 is CASSLSAGSYEQYF. DNA for the CDR3: TGTGCCAGCAGCTTATCGGCAGGATCCTACGAGCAGTACTTC.

V gene TRBV14 combines with J gene TRBJ2-1, with unresolved D. The CDR3 is 12 amino acids. V was cut by 8 bases and J by 3 bases, with 8 bases left in between. CDR1 and CDR2 from the germline V gene are SGHDN and FVKESK. The CDR3 protein is CASQGVYNEQFF. DNA of the CDR3: TGTGCCAGCCAAGGAGTCTACAATGAGCAGTTCTTC.

This clone has a single count. This sequence joins TRBV5-6 and TRBJ1-1; 9 bases align to TRBD1. The CDR3 covers 15 residues. The trim removed 5 bases at V and 1 base at J, leaving 6 bases unmatched. Germline V gene data show CDR1 as SGHDT and CDR2 as YYEEEE. CDR3 coding DNA: TGTGCCAGCAGAAATAGGGGACAGGGGAACACTGAAGCTTTCTTT. Protein: CASRNRGQGNTEAFF.

This clone was seen just once. This chain joins TRBV6-1 and TRBJ1-5, with D perhaps TRBD1 (6 bases). The CDR3 loop spans 16 amino acids. Trimming took 1 base from V and 5 from J, leaving 15 bases between them. CDR1 is MNHNS, CDR2 SASEGT, per germline. The CDR3 is CASSEGYGGAHQPQHF. The CDR3 DNA is TGTGCCAGCAGTGAAGGGTATGGGGGGGCCCATCAGCCCCAGCATTTT.

V usage is TRBV18 and J usage is TRBJ1-1, with a weak D call TRBD1 (5 bases). The CDR3 contains 14 residues. The V gene's germline CDR1 is KGHSH and CDR2 LQKENI. With 3 bases removed from V and 3 bases from J, the gap between germline ends came to 11 bases. DNA of the CDR3: TGTGCCAGCTCACCGGTCAGGGCAGACACTGAAGCTTTCTTT. It is translated as CASSPVRADTEAFF.

The chain has TRBV11-2 and TRBJ2-3; D unresolved. The CDR3 totals 14 residues. Germline V gene sequence: CDR1 SGHAT, CDR2 FQNNGV. With 1 base removed from V and 4 bases from J, the gap between germline ends came to 9 bases. DNA for the CDR3: TGTGCCAGCAGCTTAGGAGCCCCTCCAGATACGCAGTATTTT. It is translated as CASSLGAPPDTQYF.

This sequence joins TRBV3-1 (or the pseudogene TRBV3-2) and TRBJ1-1, with 9 nucleotides matching TRBD1. The CDR3 is made up of 14 amino acids. J lost 6 bases, V lost 4 bases, and 6 bases had no gene match. From germline, CDR1 is LGHDT and CDR2 YNNKEL (reference sequence). The CDR3 DNA follows: TGTGCCAGCAGCCTTACAGGGGGCGCCCCTGAAGCTTTCTTT. This translates into CASSLTGGAPEAFF.

The rearrangement uses TRBV12-2 and TRBJ1-2. TRBV12-2 corresponds to a pseudogene. The CDR3 contains 14 residues. The CDR3 DNA reads TGTGCAAGTCGCTTGGGGACTGGACCTTATGGCTACACCTTC. Amino acids: CASRLGTGPYGYTF.

V usage is TRBV10-3 and J usage is TRBJ2-2, with TRBD2 matching 9 bases. V was pared by 4 bases and J by 2 bases, with 2 bases of the junction left unmatched. CDR3 length equals 15 residues. Germline CDR1 reads ENHRY; CDR2 reads SYGVKD. The CDR3, as DNA: TGTGCCATCAGTGGGACTAGCGCAAACACCGGGGAGCTGTTTTTT. It is translated as CAISGTSANTGELFF.

The gene calls are TRBV30 and TRBJ2-3; D call uncertain. Germline V gene lookup returns CDR1 GTSNPN and CDR2 SVGIG (reference sequence). The germline V and J ends were trimmed by 3 bases and 3 bases, with 10 bases remaining between them. This CDR3 region has 13 residues. The CDR3 region has the DNA TGTGCCTGGAGATGGGCCAGTACAGATACGCAGTATTTT. Its translation: CAWRWASTDTQYF.

The chain joins TRBV5-1 to TRBJ1-4; possibly TRBD1 for D (5 bases). CDR3 length: 17 amino acids. V dropped 4 bases and J dropped 7 bases, with 23 bases sitting between them. CDR1 is SGHRS and CDR2 is YFSETQ in the germline V gene. CDR3 loop: CASSPEVGRVGIEKLFF. The DNA for the CDR3 is TGCGCCAGCAGCCCCGAGGTAGGCAGGGTGGGTATTGAAAAACTGTTTTTT.

V and J are TRBV19 and TRBJ1-2; 12 bases agree with TRBD1. CDR1 and CDR2 (germline): LNHDA, SQIVND (reference sequence). Unmatched junction bases numbered 6, after V lost 3 bases and J lost 4 bases. CDR3 length: 16 amino acids. The CDR3 nucleotides are TGTGCCAGTAGTATCCCGGGACAGGGGGCGTCCTATGGCTACACCTTC. It yields the protein CASSIPGQGASYGYTF.

A word on this clone: Other DNA sequences in this specimen translate into the identical CDR3. The chain is built from TRBV5-1 and TRBJ1-1; 8 nucleotides line up with TRBD1. V gave up 0 bases and J gave up 4 bases; unmatched junction bases: 2. From germline, CDR1 is SGHRS and CDR2 YFSETQ. The CDR3 loop spans 14 amino acids. The CDR3 bases are TGCGCCAGCAGCTTGGGGCAGGGGGCCACTGAAGCTTTCTTT. Encoded protein: CASSLGQGATEAFF.

V usage is TRBV6-6 and J usage is TRBJ2-1; D is perhaps TRBD2 (5 bases). The CDR3 contains 16 residues. Germline V gene data show CDR1 as MNHNY and CDR2 as SVGAGI (reference sequence). Between the trimmed V and J ends, which lost 2 bases and 0 bases, there was a span of 11 bases. CDR3 nucleotide sequence: TGTGCCAGCAGTTACACCAGTGGGAGCTCCTACAATGAGCAGTTCTTC. Its translation: CASSYTSGSSYNEQFF.